A single sample gave rise to the 24 T cell receptor beta chains below, sequenced in a study of shared clonotypes between healthy human individuals. Produced via immunoSEQ multiplex PCR; TCRdb's table is partial and in-frame only. This table has about 2.3 million clones, just under 95% appearing once. Sequencing was performed on naive CD4+ T cells from PBMCs. Stated subset: CD45RA+ positively selected. All receptors derive from a man aged 18-30 years in good health. Some clones in this sample may be carry-over from other donors' samples.

This chain joins TRBV2 and TRBJ1-1; 7 bases agree with TRBD1. CDR1 and CDR2 (germline): SNHLY, FYNNEI. V was clipped by 6 bases and J by 2 bases; unmatched bases: 6. This CDR3 comprises 14 residues. The CDR3 region has the DNA TGTGCCAGCAGCGGGGACAGATTTAACACTGAAGCTTTCTTT. Its translation: CASSGDRFNTEAFF.

The genes are TRBV2 and TRBJ1-5; no clear D gene. The CDR3 has 13 residues. V was pared by 5 bases and J by 3 bases, with 8 bases between. The V gene's germline CDR1 is SNHLY and CDR2 FYNNEI. DNA for the CDR3: TGTGCCAGCAGTCTGGAACTCAATCAGCCCCAGCATTTT. Protein: CASSLELNQPQHF.

This rearrangement joins TRBV4-1 to TRBJ2-1; the D call may be TRBD1 or TRBD2 (5 bases each). V was shortened by 0 bases and J by 3 bases, with 12 bases between the two germline ends. CDR1 is MGHRA and CDR2 is YSYEKL in the germline V gene. This CDR3 region has 16 residues. Here the CDR3 DNA reads TGCGCCAGCAGCCAAGAGAGGGGACCAGGCTACAATGAGCAGTTCTTC. The encoded protein is CASSQERGPGYNEQFF.

The gene calls are TRBV9 and TRBJ2-1; D gene uncertain. This CDR3 comprises 13 residues. Looked up from germline, CDR1 is SGDLS and CDR2 is YYNGEE. Deletions cut 3 bases from V and 5 bases from J, with 9 bases between. Here the CDR3 DNA reads TGTGCCAGCAGCGCGATGGCCGACAATGAGCAGTTCTTC. Residues: CASSAMADNEQFF.

To note about this clone: This CDR3 is also generated by other DNA sequences in the sample. The J gene is TRBJ1-4, the V gene TRBV5-1; no definite D call. The V and J ends lost 1 base and 7 bases respectively, with 11 bases between them. This CDR3 has 14 residues. Germline V gene lookup returns CDR1 SGHRS and CDR2 YFSETQ. CDR3 loop: CASSLFRGGEKLFF. In DNA, the CDR3 is TGCGCCAGCAGCTTGTTCCGAGGCGGTGAAAAACTGTTTTTT.

The chain combines TRBV27 with TRBJ2-7; possible D gene TRBD1, 6 bases. V was clipped by 1 base and J by 2 bases, with 12 bases between them. The CDR3 sequence is 15 residues long. Germline lookup yields CDR1 MNHEY and CDR2 SMNVEV (reference sequence). The CDR3: CASSLLPDRPYEQYF. CDR3 nucleotide sequence: TGTGCCAGCAGTTTATTACCCGACAGGCCCTACGAGCAGTACTTC.

The chain links TRBV18 to TRBJ2-6; D is possibly TRBD1 (6 bases). CDR1 is KGHSH, CDR2 LQKENI, per germline. The CDR3 has 16 amino acids. Between the trimmed V and J ends, which lost 1 base and 6 bases, there was a span of 13 bases. CDR3 coding DNA: TGTGCCAGCTCACCACTCCCGACAGGAGAGGCCAACGTCCTGACTTTC. This codes for CASSPLPTGEANVLTF.

The CDR3 bases are TGTGCCAGCAGCCGAGACCGGAACAGGGCCTACAATGAGCAGTTCTTC. Its protein product is CASSRDRNRAYNEQFF. This chain connects TRBV7-2 to TRBJ2-1; weak D call: TRBD1 (6 bases). The CDR3 length is 16 residues. Per germline, CDR1 SGHTA and CDR2 FQGNSA. Between the trimmed V and J ends, which lost 5 bases and 2 bases, there was a span of 16 bases.

The table lists this clone with a few counts. The chain has TRBV9 and TRBJ1-2; the D gene is possibly TRBD1 (5 bases). V dropped 0 bases and J dropped 4 bases, with 16 bases sitting between them. The CDR3 has 16 residues. Germline-derived CDR1 and CDR2 are SGDLS and YYNGEE. CDR3 bases: TGTGCCAGCAGCGTAGTCCCTGGGCAGGGACTCTATGGCTACACCTTC. Translation: CASSVVPGQGLYGYTF.

The chain carries TRBV6-1 and TRBJ2-4, with a weak D call TRBD2 (6 bases). This CDR3 is built from 15 residues. V was cut by 8 bases and J by 1 base, with 15 bases left in between. Germline loops: CDR1 MNHNS, CDR2 SASEGT. CDR3 loop: CASVGGKNAKNIQYF. Here the CDR3 DNA reads TGTGCCAGCGTGGGGGGAAAAAATGCCAAAAACATTCAGTACTTC.

The chain links TRBV5-4 to TRBJ1-1; D remains ambiguous. The ends were cut back, 4 bases at V and 10 bases at J, with 17 bases in the middle. This CDR3 has 13 residues. Germline V gene lookup returns CDR1 SGHNT and CDR2 YYREEE (reference sequence). The CDR3 DNA reads as TGTGCCAGCAGCCAAGATATCACAATGGGAGCTTTCTTT. Translation gives CASSQDITMGAFF.

The rearrangement uses TRBV28 and TRBJ2-5; 12 nucleotides agree with TRBD1. The CDR3 loop spans 16 amino acids. J gave up 5 bases and V 6 bases, and 10 bases lay outside the gene matches. Germline lookup yields CDR1 MDHEN and CDR2 SYDVKM. As DNA, the CDR3 is TGTGCCAGCAGGGGACAGGGGGCAAGGGTCTCTGAGACCCAGTACTTC. It is translated as CASRGQGARVSETQYF.

Regarding this clone: This sample includes further DNA sequences coding for the same CDR3. The rearrangement links TRBV28 to TRBJ2-2, with unresolved D. Trimming took off 3 bases at V and 5 bases at J, with 4 bases between the two ends. This CDR3 contains 12 residues. Per germline, CDR1 MDHEN and CDR2 SYDVKM. The CDR3 coding sequence is TGTGCCAGCAGTTTGCTTACCGGGGAGCTGTTTTTT. Its translation: CASSLLTGELFF.

This clone was found a few times. This chain joins TRBV28 and TRBJ1-2; D not certain. The CDR3 totals 12 residues. The V end was cut by 4 bases, the J end by 3 bases, with 6 bases between. Germline loops: CDR1 MDHEN, CDR2 SYDVKM. CDR3 sequence (DNA): TGTGCCAGCAGTTATGCGGACTATGGCTACACCTTC. Encoded protein: CASSYADYGYTF.

The chain is built from TRBV7-3 and TRBJ2-5; TRBD1 matches 7 bases. Germline V gene data show CDR1 as SGHTA and CDR2 as FQGTGA. Losses at the gene ends were 5 bases for V and 4 bases for J; bases not matched to a gene: 10. This CDR3 region has 15 residues. The CDR3 loop reads CASSTQGVGGETQYF. DNA for the CDR3: TGTGCCAGCAGCACCCAGGGGGTTGGAGGAGAGACCCAGTACTTC.

The J gene is TRBJ2-7, the V gene TRBV18; no clear D gene. Deletions cut 3 bases from V and 2 bases from J, with 11 bases between. CDR1 is KGHSH, CDR2 LQKENI, per germline. This CDR3 spans 14 amino acids. Here the CDR3 DNA reads TGTGCCAGCTCACCGGAACGGGTAGCCTACGAGCAGTACTTC. Translated, it gives CASSPERVAYEQYF.

V usage is TRBV10-1 and J usage is TRBJ2-5; D gene unclear. The CDR3 loop spans 12 amino acids. Per germline, CDR1 WNHNN and CDR2 SYGVQD (reference sequence). V lost 2 bases and J 0 bases, leaving 1 base between the germline ends. The CDR3, as DNA: TGCGCCAGCAGTGAGAACCAAGAGACCCAGTACTTC. Encoded protein: CASSENQETQYF.

This chain joins TRBV29-1 and TRBJ2-7, with TRBD2 identical over 7 bases. The germline gives CDR1 SQVTM, CDR2 ANQGSEA. The junction had 7 bases not matched to a gene; V was cut back by 5 bases and J by 0 bases. This CDR3 is 14 amino acids long. Written as DNA, the CDR3 is TGCAGCGTTCTGAAGGGACTACCCTCCTACGAGCAGTACTTC. It is translated as CSVLKGLPSYEQYF.

Remarks on this clone: Additional DNA sequences in this sample encode the identical CDR3. The gene calls are TRBV27 and TRBJ1-5; 7 positions match TRBD1. Trimming cost V 2 bases and J 1 base; bases outside gene matches: 2. This CDR3 has 15 residues. Germline V gives CDR1 MNHEY, CDR2 SMNVEV (reference sequence). The DNA of the CDR3 is TGTGCCAGCAGTTTAGAGGGGGCAAGCAATCAGCCCCAGCATTTT. Translated: CASSLEGASNQPQHF.

The V call is TRBV7-6, the J call TRBJ2-1; TRBD2 agrees at 11 bases. Trimming cost V 1 base and J 8 bases; bases outside gene matches: 4. The CDR3 has 15 amino acids. Germline loops: CDR1 SGHVS, CDR2 FNYEAQ. In nucleotides, the CDR3 is TGTGCCAGCAGCTTAGTAGCGGGAGGGCGCGATGAGCAGTTCTTC. Encoded protein: CASSLVAGGRDEQFF.

The chain is built from TRBV5-1 and TRBJ2-3; D may be TRBD1 (5 bases). V was shortened by 0 bases and J by 0 bases, with 11 bases between the two germline ends. Germline assignment: CDR1 SGHRS and CDR2 YFSETQ. The CDR3 length is 16 residues. The CDR3 here is CASSLAPQGSTDTQYF. CDR3 in DNA: TGCGCCAGCAGCTTGGCACCCCAGGGAAGCACAGATACGCAGTATTTT.

The genes are TRBV6-1 and TRBJ1-1; TRBD1 agrees at 7 bases. CDR3 length: 15 residues. The germline V gene encodes CDR1 MNHNS and CDR2 SASEGT. Losses at the gene ends were 7 bases for V and 2 bases for J; bases not matched to a gene: 10. CDR3 DNA sequence: TGTGCCAGCATCCAACCGGGACAGCAAAACACTGAAGCTTTCTTT. This codes for CASIQPGQQNTEAFF.

The chain links TRBV11-3 to TRBJ2-7; 7 positions match TRBD1. V shed 5 bases, J shed 2 bases, and the junction held 3 bases outside the gene matches. The CDR3 extends over 13 amino acids. The germline V gene encodes CDR1 SGHNT and CDR2 YENEEA. The CDR3 reads CASSMGQTYEQYF. The CDR3 coding sequence is TGTGCCAGCAGCATGGGACAGACCTACGAGCAGTACTTC.

J is TRBJ2-3 and V is TRBV10-1; D perhaps matches TRBD2 (5 bases). The germline CDR1 and CDR2 sequences are WNHNN and SYGVQD (reference sequence). This CDR3 is built from 13 residues. V was clipped by 1 base and J by 8 bases, with 10 bases between them. CDR3: CASSEWERTTQYF. The CDR3 DNA reads as TGCGCCAGCAGTGAGTGGGAGCGGACTACGCAGTATTTT.